The 32 T cell receptor beta chains presented below share a single source sample, sequenced in a study of shared clonotypes between healthy human individuals. Data came from immunoSEQ multiplex PCR; TCRdb stores just in-frame clones and leaves some out. This sample yields over 2 million clones, of which roughly 90% are seen a single time; more than 0.35% belongs to the top ten. The sequenced material came from naive CD4+ T cells from PBMCs. As to subset: CD45RA+ positively selected. The origin of the receptors is a man between 18 and 29 years old in good health. Some clones in this sample may be carry-over from other donors' samples.

The genes are TRBV4-1 and TRBJ2-5; D gene unclear. Trimming stripped 1 base from V and 2 bases from J, with 8 bases between. CDR1 is MGHRA and CDR2 is YSYEKL in the germline V gene. CDR3 length: 14 residues. The CDR3 DNA sequence: TGCGCCAGCAGCCAAGCCGGATCACAAGAGACCCAGTACTTC. This translates into CASSQAGSQETQYF.

The chain employs TRBV28 and TRBJ2-7; a weak D match, TRBD2 (6 bases). Deletions cut 7 bases from V and 3 bases from J, with 16 bases between. Germline CDR1 MDHEN, CDR2 SYDVKM. CDR3 length equals 14 residues. This CDR3 reads CASTEQGGNYEQYF. The CDR3 region has the DNA TGTGCCAGCACCGAGCAGGGAGGAAACTACGAGCAGTACTTC.

V is TRBV6-1 and J is TRBJ2-7; perhaps TRBD2 as D (7 bases). Looked up from germline, CDR1 is MNHNS and CDR2 is SASEGT. V lost 6 bases, J lost 9 bases, and 24 bases lay in between. CDR3 size: 15 residues. The CDR3 region is CASSYLAGEGRSQYF. CDR3 DNA sequence: TGTGCCAGCAGCTACCTAGCAGGGGAGGGCCGGTCGCAGTACTTC.

This clone showed up just once. The rearrangement uses TRBV4-1 and TRBJ2-7; 9 bases fit TRBD2. The J segment lost 0 bases and the V segment lost 2 bases, leaving 2 bases of the junction unmatched. The CDR3 is made up of 15 amino acids. Germline V gene data show CDR1 as MGHRA and CDR2 as YSYEKL. The CDR3 coding sequence is TGCGCCAGCAGCCAATTACTAGCGGGCTCCTACGAGCAGTACTTC. Encoded protein: CASSQLLAGSYEQYF.

The V gene is TRBV7-9, the J gene TRBJ1-4; D is possibly TRBD1 (5 bases). V shed 5 bases and J shed 7 bases, with 14 bases lying between them. Germline lookup yields CDR1 SEHNR and CDR2 FQNEAQ (reference sequence). The CDR3 is 14 amino acids. The CDR3 nucleotides read TGTGCCAGCAGCCTACAGGAAGGGAGTGAAAAACTGTTTTTT. Translating it yields CASSLQEGSEKLFF.

The genes are TRBV7-2 and TRBJ2-2; D may be TRBD1 or TRBD2 (5 bases each). This CDR3 has 14 residues. With 2 bases removed from V and 7 bases from J, the gap between germline ends came to 11 bases. Germline CDR1 is SGHTA and CDR2 is FQGNSA. The CDR3 DNA reads TGTGCCAGCAGCTTACTCGGGGCAAGCGGGGAGCTGTTTTTT. Translation: CASSLLGASGELFF.

The V gene is TRBV20-1, the J gene TRBJ2-7; perhaps TRBD1 as D (6 bases). From germline, CDR1 is DFQATT and CDR2 SNEGSKA (reference sequence). This CDR3 spans 11 amino acids. Trimming removed 6 bases from V and 4 bases from J, with 10 bases in between. CDR3 residues: CSAKTGYEQYF. The CDR3 nucleotides read TGCAGTGCCAAGACAGGATACGAGCAGTACTTC.

CDR3 amino acids: CASSYSWTGTETQYF. The CDR3 DNA follows: TGTGCCAGCAGTTACTCGTGGACAGGGACGGAGACCCAGTACTTC. The J gene is TRBJ2-5, the V gene TRBV6-5, with 8 positions matching TRBD1. The CDR3 is 15 amino acids. The junction had 5 bases not matched to a gene; V was cut back by 0 bases and J by 5 bases. CDR1 is MNHEY and CDR2 is SVGAGI in the germline V gene.

V is TRBV7-9 and J is TRBJ1-3; D is unclear. The CDR3 is 16 residues long. Trimming removed 1 base at V and 0 bases at J, with 10 bases between. Germline V lookup: CDR1 SEHNR, CDR2 FQNEAQ (reference sequence). The CDR3 here is CASSLGGLISGNTIYF. The CDR3 region has the DNA TGTGCCAGCAGCTTAGGTGGCCTGATCTCTGGAAACACCATATATTTT.

This chain connects TRBV9 to TRBJ1-4; 8 positions agree with TRBD1. Germline V gene lookup returns CDR1 SGDLS and CDR2 YYNGEE. The length of the CDR3 is 16 residues. Trimming cost V 0 bases and J 8 bases; bases outside gene matches: 9. The CDR3 loop is CASSVGATGGWEKLFF. The CDR3 nucleotides read TGTGCCAGCAGCGTAGGAGCAACAGGGGGATGGGAAAAACTGTTTTTT.

The rearrangement uses TRBV14 and TRBJ1-1, with D perhaps matching TRBD1 (6 bases). V lost 5 bases and J 4 bases, leaving 11 bases between the germline ends. The CDR3 runs 13 residues. CDR1 is SGHDN, CDR2 FVKESK, per germline. CDR3 protein: CASSSARGTEAFF. The CDR3 DNA reads TGTGCCAGCAGCTCGGCCAGGGGCACTGAAGCTTTCTTT. Based on the CDR3 plus reference TRBV14 and TRBJ1-1, the full variable domain is EAGVTQFPSHSVIEKGQTVTLRCDPISGHDNLYWYRRVMGKEIKFLLHFVKESKQDESGMPNNRFLAERTGGTYSTLKVQPAELEDSGVYFCASSSARGTEAFFGQGTRLTVV.

V gene TRBV7-9 combines with J gene TRBJ2-2; 8 nucleotides align to TRBD2. V lost 5 bases, J lost 5 bases, and 7 bases stayed unmatched. The CDR3 has 15 amino acids. Germline CDR1 reads SEHNR; CDR2 reads FQNEAQ (reference sequence). CDR3 protein: CASSHRGGETGELFF. DNA of the CDR3: TGTGCCAGCAGCCACCGGGGGGGAGAAACCGGGGAGCTGTTTTTT.

Turning to this clone: Other DNA sequences in this sample translate to the same CDR3. This rearrangement joins TRBV4-2 to TRBJ2-7; possible D gene TRBD1, 6 bases. CDR3 length: 14 amino acids. V lost 1 base and J 1 base, leaving 8 bases between the germline ends. CDR1 and CDR2 (germline): LGHNA, YNFKEQ. This chain's CDR3 is CASSQGDNSYEQYF. The CDR3 DNA follows: TGTGCCAGCAGCCAAGGGGACAATTCCTACGAGCAGTACTTC.

V gene TRBV5-5 combines with J gene TRBJ2-5; a weak D match, TRBD1 (6 bases). Between the trimmed V and J ends, which lost 5 bases and 5 bases, there was a span of 10 bases. Germline loops: CDR1 SGHKS, CDR2 YYEKEE (reference sequence). The CDR3 covers 12 residues. This CDR3 is CASSQTGETQYF. For the CDR3, the DNA is TGTGCCAGCAGTCAAACAGGGGAGACCCAGTACTTC.

The rearrangement uses TRBV29-1 and TRBJ2-3; TRBD1 might be the D (6 bases). CDR1 SQVTM and CDR2 ANQGSEA come from the germline V gene. The V gene lost 0 bases and the J gene lost 2 bases, with 18 bases spanning the gap. The CDR3 covers 17 residues. This CDR3 reads CSVEDITPGTYTDTQYF. The CDR3 DNA sequence: TGCAGCGTTGAAGATATTACCCCTGGGACATACACAGATACGCAGTATTTT.

V is TRBV7-8 and J is TRBJ2-7; 11 bases are shared with TRBD2. V lost 5 bases to trimming and J lost 5 bases; unmatched junction nucleotides: 17. This CDR3 has 18 amino acids. In germline, CDR1 is SGHVS, CDR2 FQNEAQ. CDR3 in amino acids: CASSPISLAGGRGDEQYF. In DNA form, the CDR3 reads TGTGCCAGCAGCCCGATATCCCTAGCGGGAGGCCGGGGGGACGAGCAGTACTTC.

This clone was counted once. The rearrangement links TRBV18 to TRBJ1-2; TRBD1 is a possible D gene (5 bases). V lost 2 bases and J 8 bases, leaving 12 bases between the germline ends. Germline assignment: CDR1 KGHSH and CDR2 LQKENI. The CDR3 sequence is 13 residues long. The DNA for the CDR3 is TGTGCCAGCTCACCAGACGGGACCGGGGGCTACACCTTC. Residues: CASSPDGTGGYTF.

V and J are TRBV5-4 and TRBJ1-2; no definite D call. Germline CDR1 SGHNT, CDR2 YYREEE (reference sequence). V lost 4 bases and J 4 bases, leaving 5 bases between the germline ends. The CDR3 has 11 residues. The CDR3: CASSDVYGYTF. CDR3 DNA: TGTGCCAGCAGCGATGTCTATGGCTACACCTTC.

This rearrangement joins TRBV30 to TRBJ2-2; D unclear. The V end was cut by 1 base, the J end by 6 bases, with 9 bases between. The CDR3 consists of 13 residues. Germline V gene data show CDR1 as GTSNPN and CDR2 as SVGIG (reference sequence). CDR3 coding DNA: TGTGCCTGGAGTGCTATCCCCGCCGGGGAGCTGTTTTTT. Encoded protein: CAWSAIPAGELFF.

This clone came up once. The chain joins TRBV5-6 to TRBJ1-1; D unresolved. Trimming pared 4 bases from V and 0 bases from J, leaving 10 bases between. CDR1 and CDR2 from the germline V gene are SGHDT and YYEEEE. CDR3 length: 14 amino acids. The CDR3 sequence is CASSHFTVNTEAFF. DNA for the CDR3: TGTGCCAGCAGCCATTTTACAGTGAACACTGAAGCTTTCTTT.

The J gene is TRBJ2-7, the V gene TRBV4-3; no definite D call. The CDR3 is 16 amino acids. V lost 0 bases and J 4 bases, leaving 16 bases between the germline ends. Germline CDR1 LGHNA, CDR2 YSLEER. In DNA, the CDR3 is TGCGCCAGCAGCCAAGACGCCAGAGGCGAGGCTTACGAGCAGTACTTC. Translation gives CASSQDARGEAYEQYF.

This clone has only a few counts. The chain couples TRBV9 to TRBJ1-1, with D maybe TRBD1 (5 bases). V lost 4 bases and J 0 bases, leaving 13 bases between the germline ends. The germline gives CDR1 SGDLS, CDR2 YYNGEE. CDR3 size: 15 residues. The CDR3 here is CASSTPGRLNTEAFF. CDR3 in DNA: TGTGCCAGCAGCACACCGGGACGTCTGAACACTGAAGCTTTCTTT.

This rearrangement joins TRBV4-1 to TRBJ2-7; no firm D call. V lost 0 bases, J lost 6 bases, and 9 bases lay in between. The length of the CDR3 is 13 residues. Germline CDR1 reads MGHRA; CDR2 reads YSYEKL. The CDR3 loop is CASSQDSGGEQYF. In nucleotides, the CDR3 is TGCGCCAGCAGCCAAGATAGTGGTGGCGAGCAGTACTTC.

The CDR3 protein is CASSSTGTRVNEQFF. CDR3 nucleotides: TGCGCCAGCAGCTCAACCGGGACAAGGGTCAATGAGCAGTTCTTC. The V gene is TRBV5-1, the J gene TRBJ2-1; tentative D call: TRBD1 (6 bases). Trimming removed 3 bases from V and 6 bases from J, with 16 bases in between. CDR3 size: 15 residues. Looked up from germline, CDR1 is SGHRS and CDR2 is YFSETQ.

V and J are TRBV9 and TRBJ1-4, with 10 bases aligning to TRBD1. The V gene's germline CDR1 is SGDLS and CDR2 YYNGEE. The CDR3 extends over 17 amino acids. V lost 4 bases and J lost 8; bases outside the gene matches: 14. CDR3 residues: CASSQAATGGKSEKLFF. DNA of the CDR3: TGTGCCAGCAGCCAAGCGGCGACAGGGGGCAAAAGCGAAAAACTGTTTTTT.

The chain has TRBV5-1 and TRBJ1-1; D is undetermined. This CDR3 has 13 amino acids. Germline-derived CDR1 and CDR2 are SGHRS and YFSETQ. Trimming removed 4 bases from V and 1 base from J, with 8 bases in between. CDR3 loop: CASSPEWNTEAFF. The CDR3 nucleotides are TGCGCCAGCAGCCCTGAGTGGAACACTGAAGCTTTCTTT.

The chain combines TRBV30 with TRBJ2-1, with TRBD1 matching over 8 bases. The CDR3 covers 14 residues. From germline, CDR1 is GTSNPN and CDR2 SVGIG (reference sequence). J gave up 9 bases and V 5 bases, and 12 bases lay outside the gene matches. The chain's CDR3 is CAWDRDRSSVEQFF. The CDR3 nucleotides are TGTGCCTGGGACCGGGACAGGAGTTCCGTTGAGCAGTTCTTC.

The rearrangement uses TRBV7-2 and TRBJ2-7; TRBD2 might be the D (5 bases). Germline assignment: CDR1 SGHTA and CDR2 FQGNSA. This CDR3 spans 15 amino acids. Trimming pared 3 bases from V and 3 bases from J, leaving 15 bases between. CDR3 in amino acids: CASSFRTGPDYEQYF. CDR3 nucleotide sequence: TGTGCCAGCAGCTTCCGGACTGGGCCCGACTACGAGCAGTACTTC.

This chain uses TRBV6-1 with TRBJ1-5, with D uncertain. This CDR3 is 16 amino acids long. Germline lookup yields CDR1 MNHNS and CDR2 SASEGT. V dropped 2 bases and J dropped 1 base, with 12 bases sitting between them. The CDR3 nucleotides are TGTGCCAGCAGTGAAAGGTGGGCGGTGAGCAATCAGCCCCAGCATTTT. This sequence encodes CASSERWAVSNQPQHF.

This clone was picked up one time. This chain joins TRBV6-1 and TRBJ1-4; no clear D. V was trimmed by 2 bases and J by 4 bases, leaving 14 bases between them. The CDR3 extends over 16 amino acids. The V gene's germline CDR1 is MNHNS and CDR2 SASEGT. The CDR3: CASSESRGALNEKLFF. CDR3 coding DNA: TGTGCCAGCAGTGAAAGCCGGGGTGCCCTTAATGAAAAACTGTTTTTT.

This chain connects TRBV15 to TRBJ2-1; 7 bases map to TRBD1. The CDR3 spans 16 residues. CDR1 and CDR2 (germline): LNHNV, YYDKDF (reference sequence). Trimming took 0 bases from V and 7 from J; bases not matched to a gene: 9. For the CDR3, the DNA is TGTGCCACCAGCAGAGATCGTACAGGGGAACGTAATGAGCAGTTCTTC. Translated: CATSRDRTGERNEQFF.

The chain employs TRBV7-2 and TRBJ2-5; 8 nucleotides agree with TRBD2. The length of the CDR3 is 14 residues. Germline V gene data show CDR1 as SGHTA and CDR2 as FQGNSA. V shed 5 bases and J 2 bases; nucleotides not matched to a gene: 4. CDR3 protein: CASSPSGSQETQYF. DNA of the CDR3: TGTGCCAGCAGCCCAAGCGGGAGTCAAGAGACCCAGTACTTC. The full variable domain, rest sourced from reference TRBV7-2 and TRBJ2-5, is GAGVSQSPSNKVTEKGKDVELRCDPISGHTALYWYRQSLGQGLEFLIYFQGNSAPDKSGLPSDRFSAERTGGSVSTLTIQRTQQEDSAVYLCASSPSGSQETQYFGPGTRLLVL.